Included here is one T cell receptor beta chain sequence, with context. The sample is drawn from a study of blood T cell repertoires in COVID-19. Authors' methods: Reference gene primer amplification in the assay estimated nucleated cell counts. The table came from immunoSEQ multiplex PCR; TCRdb's copy has only in-frame clones and leaves some out. V, J and clone size are taken as reported in that table, and D and trimming were inferred from the DNA itself. Counted here are some 100,000 clones, roughly nine tenths occurring once; the ten biggest clones make up about 9.3%. CDR1 is MNHEY, CDR2 SVGAGI, per germline. This CDR3 region has 16 residues. The V end lost 2 bases, the J end lost 4 bases, and 14 bases lay between the germline ends.

The TCR comes from a middle-aged man with acute or convalescent COVID-19. What was sequenced was peripheral blood. The gene calls are TRBV6-5 and TRBJ2-2, with D hard to call. The CDR3 here is CASSYGKTSSTGELFF. DNA for the CDR3: TGTGCCAGCAGTTACGGAAAGACTTCGAGCACCGGGGAGCTGTTTTTT.